These 22 T cell receptor beta chains were sequenced from one sample in a study of CD8+ T cells in alopecia areata. Extracted RNA was reverse transcribed into cDNA, the sequencing template. This table comes from immunoSEQ multiplex PCR, and its TCRdb copy is limited to in-frame clones, with some not included. The repertoire holds roughly 150,000 clones, with approximately 53% as singletons. Sample: CD8+ T cells sorted from blood, taken at week 0. The receptors were sampled from a human donor with alopecia areata.

This clone was detected many times. This CDR3 is CASRPQKTQNTEAFF. Here the CDR3 DNA reads TGCGCCAGCAGGCCTCAGAAGACCCAGAACACTGAAGCTTTCTTT. The gene calls are TRBV4-1 and TRBJ1-1; D gene uncertain. CDR3 length: 15 residues. Germline V lookup: CDR1 MGHRA, CDR2 YSYEKL. The ends were cut back, 6 bases at V and 1 base at J, with 15 bases in the middle.

DNA for the CDR3: TGTGCCAGCAGCCCGAGGGAGTCCTCTGGTCCAAATACGCAGTATTTT. Translating gives CASSPRESSGPNTQYF. This chain joins TRBV7-8 and TRBJ2-3; TRBD2 is a possible D gene (5 bases). CDR1 is SGHVS and CDR2 is FQNEAQ in the germline V gene. V was trimmed by 5 bases and J by 7 bases, leaving 22 bases between them. The CDR3 contains 16 residues.

The chain combines TRBV29-1 with TRBJ2-2; 7 nucleotides line up with TRBD2. Losses at the gene ends were 4 bases for V and 4 bases for J; bases not matched to a gene: 3. CDR3 length: 13 amino acids. Germline V CDR1 and CDR2: SQVTM, ANQGSEA. The CDR3 reads CSVVGGTTGELFF. CDR3 nucleotides: TGCAGCGTTGTGGGGGGGACCACCGGGGAGCTGTTTTTT.

This chain connects TRBV5-6 to TRBJ2-3, with a weak D call TRBD1 (6 bases). Germline lookup yields CDR1 SGHDT and CDR2 YYEEEE. Trimming pared 4 bases from V and 3 bases from J, leaving 9 bases between. The CDR3 is made up of 13 amino acids. CDR3 region: CASSPDRTDTQYF. In DNA, the CDR3 is TGTGCCAGCAGCCCGGACAGAACAGATACGCAGTATTTT.

The chain has TRBV11-2 and TRBJ2-7; D is possibly TRBD2 (6 bases). Germline CDR1 SGHAT, CDR2 FQNNGV. This CDR3 is built from 17 residues. With 1 base removed from V and 7 bases from J, the gap between germline ends came to 23 bases. CDR3 DNA: TGTGCCAGCAGCTTAGCAGCAGCGGGCCTGGGGAGGTTTGAGCAGTACTTC. It specifies CASSLAAAGLGRFEQYF.

The table lists this clone with a few counts. The gene calls are TRBV12-5 and TRBJ2-7, with a possible D match to TRBD2 (5 bases). The CDR3 contains 12 residues. V was pared by 6 bases and J by 5 bases, with 11 bases between. Germline V CDR1 and CDR2: LGHNT, FRNRAP. In nucleotides, the CDR3 is TGTGCTAGTGGCCCTAGCTGGGACGAGCAGTACTTC. Residues: CASGPSWDEQYF.

This chain links TRBV29-1 with TRBJ1-1; no definite D call. Trimming stripped 7 bases from V and 4 bases from J, with 13 bases between. This CDR3 region has 12 residues. Germline lookup yields CDR1 SQVTM and CDR2 ANQGSEA. The DNA of the CDR3 is TGCAGCGGGCTCATTAAGGGCACTGAAGCTTTCTTT. This gives the protein CSGLIKGTEAFF.

This clone was counted between two and nine times. The chain carries TRBV2 and TRBJ2-7; tentatively, D is TRBD2 (6 bases). This CDR3 spans 13 amino acids. With 0 bases removed from V and 6 bases from J, the gap between germline ends came to 9 bases. Germline V CDR1 and CDR2: SNHLY, FYNNEI. The CDR3 is CASSEASSGEQYF. The CDR3 DNA sequence: TGTGCCAGCAGTGAAGCTAGTAGCGGCGAGCAGTACTTC.

The rearrangement links TRBV14 to TRBJ1-2; 8 nucleotides line up with TRBD1. Looked up from germline, CDR1 is SGHDN and CDR2 is FVKESK. The CDR3 spans 14 residues. With 4 bases clipped from V and 13 bases from J, the junction kept 14 bases outside the gene matches. The CDR3 here is CASSPRVDRGDITF. The CDR3 DNA is TGTGCCAGCAGCCCCCGTGTCGACAGGGGAGATATCACCTTC.

The chain uses TRBV15 and TRBJ1-1, with D unclear. Trimming cost V 5 bases and J 4 bases, with 11 bases left between them. Germline lookup yields CDR1 LNHNV and CDR2 YYDKDF (reference sequence). This CDR3 contains 13 residues. The DNA of the CDR3 is TGTGCCACCAGCCGAGGAGGGCTCACTGAAGCTTTCTTT. Its protein product is CATSRGGLTEAFF.

Here the CDR3 reads CAIREDRGGSPLHF. CDR3 in DNA: TGTGCCATCAGGGAGGACAGGGGCGGTTCACCCCTCCACTTT. The genes are TRBV10-3 and TRBJ1-6; 9 bases match TRBD1. After removal of 6 bases from V and 9 bases from J, the junction contained 6 bases not matched to a gene. The CDR3 covers 14 residues. Per germline, CDR1 ENHRY and CDR2 SYGVKD.

This chain joins TRBV12-5 and TRBJ2-5, with D possibly being TRBD1 (5 bases). CDR3 length equals 15 residues. The germline V gene has CDR1 LGHNT and CDR2 FRNRAP. The V and J ends lost 3 bases and 5 bases respectively, with 16 bases between them. DNA for the CDR3: TGTGCTAGTGGTTTAAGCTCAGGGATAGGGGAGACCCAGTACTTC. Protein sequence: CASGLSSGIGETQYF.

This sequence joins TRBV7-9 and TRBJ1-5; D is unclear. The CDR3 loop spans 15 amino acids. V was pared by 4 bases and J by 0 bases, with 10 bases between. Looked up from germline, CDR1 is SEHNR and CDR2 is FQNEAQ (reference sequence). The DNA of the CDR3 is TGTGCCAGCAGCTCCGAGCTGTATAGCAATCAGCCCCAGCATTTT. It yields the protein CASSSELYSNQPQHF.

The chain couples TRBV11-2 to TRBJ2-4; TRBD2 might be the D (6 bases). This CDR3 has 13 residues. In germline, CDR1 is SGHAT, CDR2 FQNNGV. V was trimmed by 3 bases and J by 9 bases, leaving 12 bases between them. DNA for the CDR3: TGTGCCAGCAGCTTCGGGAGTGGTGGCATTCAGTACTTC. Translated, it gives CASSFGSGGIQYF.

This clone came up a few times. The chain couples TRBV30 to TRBJ2-1; 8 positions agree with TRBD1. V was clipped by 2 bases and J by 12 bases; unmatched bases: 6. CDR3 size: 12 residues. The V gene's germline CDR1 is GTSNPN and CDR2 SVGIG (reference sequence). CDR3 protein: CAWSQTGGRQFF. The CDR3 region has the DNA TGTGCCTGGAGTCAAACAGGGGGTCGGCAGTTCTTC.

This clone was counted only a few times. J is TRBJ2-1 and V is TRBV7-9; possibly TRBD2 for D (6 bases). The CDR3 totals 14 residues. Trimming cost V 1 base and J 2 bases, with 6 bases left between them. The V gene's germline CDR1 is SEHNR and CDR2 FQNEAQ (reference sequence). CDR3 amino acids: CASSLGTTYNEQFF. CDR3 nucleotide sequence: TGTGCCAGCAGCTTAGGGACTACCTACAATGAGCAGTTCTTC.

The J gene is TRBJ2-1, the V gene TRBV6-5, with D maybe TRBD1 (6 bases). CDR3 size: 14 residues. Germline V gene data show CDR1 as MNHEY and CDR2 as SVGAGI. Between the trimmed V and J ends, which lost 7 bases and 9 bases, there was a span of 19 bases. The DNA of the CDR3 is TGTGCCAGCAAACTTACGGACAGCGCACCTGAGCAGTTCTTC. Amino acids: CASKLTDSAPEQFF.

This clone was found a few times. The rearrangement uses TRBV13 and TRBJ2-4; TRBD1 aligns across 9 bases. The CDR3 contains 16 residues. Germline values: CDR1 PRHDT, CDR2 FYEKMQ (reference sequence). V lost 5 bases to trimming and J lost 0 bases; unmatched junction nucleotides: 5. The CDR3 DNA is TGTGCCAGCAGCGCGGGACAGGGAATAGCCAAAAACATTCAGTACTTC. As protein: CASSAGQGIAKNIQYF.

This clone was observed a few times. The chain combines TRBV25-1 with TRBJ2-7; 7 nucleotides align to TRBD1. Germline V lookup: CDR1 MGHDK, CDR2 SYGVNS. Trimming at V came to 5 bases and at J to 3 bases, leaving 7 bases not matched to a gene. This CDR3 contains 14 residues. The CDR3 DNA sequence: TGTGCCAGCAGTTCGACAGGGAATATCTACGAGCAGTACTTC. It translates to CASSSTGNIYEQYF.

The chain uses TRBV10-2 and TRBJ2-1, with 9 bases lining up with TRBD2. CDR1 WSHSY and CDR2 SAAADI come from the germline V gene. This CDR3 is 14 amino acids long. V was pared by 7 bases and J by 2 bases, with 3 bases of the junction left unmatched. The CDR3 DNA sequence: TGCGCCAGCAAGCCTAGCGGGACCTACAATGAGCAGTTCTTC. Translation: CASKPSGTYNEQFF.

Here the CDR3 DNA reads TGTGCCAGCAGGACCGAAGGGACCGGGGAGCTGTTTTTT. This translates into CASRTEGTGELFF. V and J are TRBV13 and TRBJ2-2, with no clear D. The CDR3 has 13 residues. Germline V CDR1 and CDR2: PRHDT, FYEKMQ (reference sequence). The V gene lost 6 bases and the J gene lost 5 bases, with 10 bases spanning the gap.

This chain connects TRBV7-6 to TRBJ1-5; TRBD1 aligns across 8 bases. The trim removed 5 bases at V and 5 bases at J, leaving 5 bases unmatched. Germline V CDR1 and CDR2: SGHVS, FNYEAQ. There are 14 residues in the CDR3. CDR3 nucleotide sequence: TGTGCCAGCAGCCCAGGGGGCCCATATCAGCCCCAGCATTTT. Its protein product is CASSPGGPYQPQHF.